This TCR beta chain was captured by sequencing in a study of PD-1 blockade in classical Hodgkin lymphoma. Regarding this clone: Its antigen is undetermined.

V dropped 1 base and J dropped 8 bases, with 5 bases sitting between them. This CDR3 contains 11 residues. Germline lookup yields CDR1 LNHNV and CDR2 YYDKDF (reference sequence). The repertoire was sequenced with immunoSEQ multiplex PCR; TCRdb's copy has only in-frame clones and lacks some. This sample carries 22,000 or so clones, 77% of them seen once, and the ten largest clones take about 40%. Relapse after autologous stem cell transplantation occurred in every patient, and brentuximab vedotin exposure varied. Study findings and constraints: Relapsed/refractory patients reportedly had the lowest baseline TCR diversity, below newly diagnosed patients, who were below healthy donors.

J is TRBJ1-2 and V is TRBV15, with D unclear. Sequencing was performed on peripheral blood mononuclear cells (PBMCs), taken before the second cycle of nivolumab. This receptor was identified in a human donor with classical Hodgkin lymphoma. The CDR3 nucleotides are TGTGCCACCAGCAGAGCGGGGGGCTACACCTTC. Protein sequence: CATSRAGGYTF.